The clone carrying this T cell receptor (beta chain) has just a few counts. Original processing methods: The assay estimated nucleated cells by amplifying reference gene primers. Repertoires were generated with immunoSEQ multiplex PCR, while TCRdb's copy carries only in-frame clones and drops some. V and J calls and clone size come straight from that table; D and trimming were deduced from the DNA. The profile covers hundreds of thousands of clones, with 87% appearing a single time and over 6% taken by the ten largest. In Seattle, patients joined the study during active infection and were tracked longitudinally. The CDR3 loop spans 14 amino acids. CDR1 and CDR2 (germline): KGHSH, LQKENI. Losses at the gene ends were 1 base for V and 5 bases for J; bases not matched to a gene: 2. The data were taken from a study of blood T cell repertoires in COVID-19. Study at large: The cDNA or gDNA used as material had been derived from T cells, B-cell-depleted T cells, or PBMCs.

The source material was peripheral blood. The rearrangement joins TRBV18 to TRBJ2-7, with TRBD1 identical over 10 bases. The receptor was derived from a woman aged 45-65 years with COVID-19, enrolled during active disease. The CDR3 DNA sequence: TGTGCCAGCTCACCACTCGGGACAGGGGACGAGCAGTACTTC. It specifies CASSPLGTGDEQYF.